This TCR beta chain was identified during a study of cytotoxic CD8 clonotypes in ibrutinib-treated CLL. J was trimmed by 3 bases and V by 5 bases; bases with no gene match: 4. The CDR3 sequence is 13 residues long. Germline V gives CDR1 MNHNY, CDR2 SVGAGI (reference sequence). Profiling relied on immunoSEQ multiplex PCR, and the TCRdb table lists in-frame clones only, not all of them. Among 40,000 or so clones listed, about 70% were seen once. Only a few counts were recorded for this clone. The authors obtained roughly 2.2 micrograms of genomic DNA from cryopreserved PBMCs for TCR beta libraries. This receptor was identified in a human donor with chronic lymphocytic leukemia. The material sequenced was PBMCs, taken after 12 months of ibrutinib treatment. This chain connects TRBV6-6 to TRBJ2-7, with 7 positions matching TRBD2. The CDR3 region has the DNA TGTGCCAGCAGTCCGACTAGCAACTACGAGCAGTACTTC. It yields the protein CASSPTSNYEQYF.